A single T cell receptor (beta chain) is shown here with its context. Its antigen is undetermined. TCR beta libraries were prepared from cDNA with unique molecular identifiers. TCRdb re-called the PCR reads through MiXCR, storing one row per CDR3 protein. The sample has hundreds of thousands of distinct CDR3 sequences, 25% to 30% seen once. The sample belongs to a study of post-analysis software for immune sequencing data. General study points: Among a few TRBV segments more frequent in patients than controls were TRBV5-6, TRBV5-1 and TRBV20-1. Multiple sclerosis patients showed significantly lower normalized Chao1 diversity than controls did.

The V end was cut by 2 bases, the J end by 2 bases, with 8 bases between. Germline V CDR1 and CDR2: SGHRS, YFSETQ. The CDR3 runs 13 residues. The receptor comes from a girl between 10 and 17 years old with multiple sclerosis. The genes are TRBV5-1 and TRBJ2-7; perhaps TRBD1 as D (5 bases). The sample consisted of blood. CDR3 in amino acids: CASSFRAAYEQYF. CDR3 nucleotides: TGCGCCAGCAGCTTCAGGGCTGCCTACGAGCAGTACTTC.